Below are 22 T cell receptor beta chains sequenced from a single sample in a study of cytomegalovirus exposure and HLA in healthy donors. PCR was performed using 60 Vbeta and 13 Jbeta primers. The assay was immunoSEQ multiplex PCR, and TCRdb's table has in-frame clones only and misses some. The sample consists of approximately 140,000 clones, around 79% of them appearing once. Sequences were obtained from PBMCs. All receptors come from a man aged 50 to 59 in good health and CMV-seropositive.

V usage is TRBV11-2 and J usage is TRBJ2-5, with TRBD2 matching over 7 bases. Gene TRBJ2-7 matches the end of the DNA better, so the J call may be wrong. The CDR3 totals 15 residues. Germline-derived CDR1 and CDR2 are SGHAT and FQNNGV. In nucleotides, the CDR3 is TGTGCCAGCAGCTTAGAGGGACGACTAGCCGACGAGCAGTACTTC. This translates into CASSLEGRLADEQYF.

The chain couples TRBV2 to TRBJ2-5; D perhaps matches TRBD2 (5 bases). Germline CDR1 is SNHLY and CDR2 is FYNNEI. V was clipped by 6 bases and J by 5 bases, with 13 bases between them. The CDR3 consists of 13 residues. CDR3 sequence: CASSVDYRETQYF. The CDR3 nucleotides are TGTGCCAGCAGCGTCGACTACCGGGAGACCCAGTACTTC.

Turning to this clone: A read error may produce the germline difference seen at one junction end. Distinct nucleotide sequences in the sample also encode this CDR3. This chain uses TRBV6-1 with TRBJ2-7; perhaps TRBD2 as D (5 bases). The CDR3 totals 15 residues. Germline lookup yields CDR1 MNHNS and CDR2 SASEGT. CDR3 sequence: CASSVGVRELYEQYF. CDR3 nucleotides: TGTGCCAGTAGTGTCGGGGTGAGAGAATTATACGAGCAGTACTTC.

The chain carries TRBV14 and TRBJ2-5; the match to TRBD2 covers 9 bases. The length of the CDR3 is 16 residues. Germline lookup yields CDR1 SGHDN and CDR2 FVKESK. V trimming: 2 bases; J trimming: 5 bases; junction bases outside the gene matches: 9. This CDR3 reads CASSQFSGSSVETQYF. CDR3 sequence (DNA): TGTGCCAGCAGCCAATTTAGCGGGAGTTCGGTCGAGACCCAGTACTTC.

This clone was detected only a few times. This rearrangement joins TRBV4-2 to TRBJ2-3; no clear D. This CDR3 is 14 amino acids long. In germline, CDR1 is LGHNA, CDR2 YNFKEQ. The ends were cut back, 4 bases at V and 2 bases at J, with 10 bases in the middle. The CDR3 nucleotides are TGTGCCAGCAGCCCTGATCGGGTCACAGATACGCAGTATTTT. This translates into CASSPDRVTDTQYF.

This clone came up once. The J gene is TRBJ1-1, the V gene TRBV5-1; the match to TRBD1 covers 7 bases. This CDR3 is built from 14 residues. The V segment lost 5 bases and the J segment 3 bases; nucleotides outside the gene matches: 7. Germline-derived CDR1 and CDR2 are SGHRS and YFSETQ. The CDR3 region is CASRRATGDTEAFF. CDR3 bases: TGCGCCAGCAGACGCGCTACAGGGGACACTGAAGCTTTCTTT.

The chain recombines TRBV2 with TRBJ2-1, with a tentative D call TRBD2 (5 bases). CDR3 length: 15 amino acids. V dropped 6 bases and J dropped 0 bases, with 12 bases sitting between them. CDR1 is SNHLY and CDR2 is FYNNEI in the germline V gene. Here the CDR3 reads CASRVARSSYNEQFF. The CDR3 nucleotides are TGTGCCAGCAGAGTAGCGAGAAGCTCCTACAATGAGCAGTTCTTC.

In regard to this clone: This sample also contains other DNA sequences that code for the same CDR3. V gene TRBV18 combines with J gene TRBJ2-3; D gene unclear. V was shortened by 3 bases and J by 2 bases, with 3 bases between the two germline ends. The CDR3 is 12 amino acids. Germline V lookup: CDR1 KGHSH, CDR2 LQKENI. The CDR3 DNA is TGTGCCAGCTCACCGTACACAGATACGCAGTATTTT. This translates into CASSPYTDTQYF.

The chain has TRBV18 and TRBJ2-3; 8 bases line up with TRBD1. CDR1 is KGHSH, CDR2 LQKENI, per germline. The CDR3 consists of 15 residues. V shed 6 bases, J shed 3 bases, and the junction held 8 bases outside the gene matches. The CDR3 is CASSLDRGRTDTQYF. The CDR3, as DNA: TGTGCCAGCTCCCTTGACAGGGGTCGAACAGATACGCAGTATTTT.

V is TRBV15 and J is TRBJ1-2; D might be TRBD1 (5 bases). Trimming stripped 1 base from V and 8 bases from J, with 14 bases between. There are 14 residues in the CDR3. Germline CDR1 and CDR2: LNHNV and YYDKDF (reference sequence). CDR3 nucleotide sequence: TGTGCCACCAGCAGAGGGCCGGGGGGGGACGGCTACACCTTC. Its protein product is CATSRGPGGDGYTF.

This chain joins TRBV18 and TRBJ2-5; D is perhaps TRBD1 (6 bases). V shed 2 bases and J shed 5 bases, with 15 bases lying between them. The CDR3 contains 15 residues. Germline V lookup: CDR1 KGHSH, CDR2 LQKENI. CDR3 in DNA: TGTGCCAGCTCACCAAGGGACATGGCTGCGGAGACCCAGTACTTC. This gives the protein CASSPRDMAAETQYF. The full variable domain, completed using reference TRBV18 and TRBJ2-5, is NAGVMQNPRHLVRRRGQEARLRCSPMKGHSHVYWYRQLPEEGLKFMVYLQKENIIDESGMPKERFSAEFPKEGPSILRIQQVVRGDSAAYFCASSPRDMAAETQYFGPGTRLLVL.

The gene calls are TRBV2 and TRBJ1-2; 10 bases match TRBD1. Germline CDR1 is SNHLY and CDR2 is FYNNEI. The CDR3 is 16 residues long. Germline trimming cut 5 bases from V and 4 bases from J; bases unmatched to any gene: 10. CDR3 in DNA: TGTGCCAGCAGTAACGACAGGGGGCTCTTCGGCTATGGCTACACCTTC. Residues: CASSNDRGLFGYGYTF.

The genes are TRBV7-9 and TRBJ2-2, with 12 bases matching TRBD2. The junction had 13 bases not matched to a gene; V was cut back by 5 bases and J by 3 bases. CDR3 length equals 19 residues. Germline V gives CDR1 SEHNR, CDR2 FQNEAQ (reference sequence). CDR3 DNA: TGTGCCAGCAGCCCGCGTCTCAGACTAGCGGGAGAGGACACCGGGGAGCTGTTTTTT. Protein sequence: CASSPRLRLAGEDTGELFF.

This sequence joins TRBV18 and TRBJ1-2; TRBD1 aligns across 8 bases. V was clipped by 3 bases and J by 7 bases; unmatched bases: 10. Germline V gene lookup returns CDR1 KGHSH and CDR2 LQKENI. This CDR3 spans 15 amino acids. CDR3 nucleotide sequence: TGTGCCAGCTCACCTACTCATGACAGGGGCAGTGGCTACACCTTC. This encodes CASSPTHDRGSGYTF.

The V and J genes are TRBV6-5 and TRBJ2-1; 9 bases line up with TRBD2. The germline V gene encodes CDR1 MNHEY and CDR2 SVGAGI. The CDR3 has 14 amino acids. J was trimmed by 15 bases and V by 8 bases; bases with no gene match: 17. In DNA form, the CDR3 reads TGTGCCAGCGGAAGGACCCTGGGACTAGCAGGAGGGTTCTTC. Residues: CASGRTLGLAGGFF.

The chain employs TRBV19 and TRBJ2-7; a possible D gene is TRBD1 (5 bases). The CDR3 is 16 residues long. V was shortened by 4 bases and J by 0 bases, with 16 bases between the two germline ends. Germline V lookup: CDR1 LNHDA, CDR2 SQIVND (reference sequence). CDR3 sequence: CASSSRQTISSYEQYF. As DNA, the CDR3 is TGTGCCAGTAGTAGCCGACAGACCATCAGCTCCTACGAGCAGTACTTC.

The chain has TRBV11-3 and TRBJ2-7; the match to TRBD2 covers 8 bases. The CDR3 spans 14 residues. V dropped 5 bases and J dropped 3; count of bases not matched to a gene: 6. The germline CDR1 and CDR2 sequences are SGHNT and YENEEA. In DNA, the CDR3 is TGTGCCAGCAGCCCCCGGGGGGGAAACTACGAGCAGTACTTC. Translation: CASSPRGGNYEQYF. The full variable domain, rest sourced from reference TRBV11-3 and TRBJ2-7, is EAGVVQSPRYKIIEKKQPVAFWCNPISGHNTLYWYLQNLGQGPELLIRYENEEAVDDSQLPKDRFSAERLKGVDSTLKIQPAELGDSAVYLCASSPRGGNYEQYFGPGTRLTVT.

This clone was seen repeatedly, ten times or more. This sequence joins TRBV11-2 and TRBJ2-1; D perhaps matches TRBD1 (6 bases). V shed 1 base and J shed 7 bases, with 14 bases lying between them. CDR1 and CDR2 from the germline V gene are SGHAT and FQNNGV. CDR3 length: 15 amino acids. This chain's CDR3 is CASSLGSGHWNEQFF. The CDR3 DNA reads as TGTGCCAGCAGCTTAGGATCGGGACACTGGAATGAGCAGTTCTTC. Using reference TRBV11-2 and TRBJ2-1 for the parts outside the CDR3, the full variable domain is EAGVAQSPRYKIIEKRQSVAFWCNPISGHATLYWYQQILGQGPKLLIQFQNNGVVDDSQLPKDRFSAERLKGVDSTLKIQPAKLEDSAVYLCASSLGSGHWNEQFFGPGTRLTVL.

The CDR3 here is CASSQVRVNTEAFF. The CDR3, as DNA: TGTGCCAGCAGCCAAGTCAGGGTGAACACTGAAGCTTTCTTT. The chain combines TRBV4-2 with TRBJ1-1, with D perhaps TRBD1 (5 bases). V lost 1 base to trimming and J lost 0 bases, with 6 bases between them. This CDR3 is built from 14 residues. The V gene's germline CDR1 is LGHNA and CDR2 YNFKEQ.

The chain has TRBV6-1 and TRBJ2-5, with TRBD2 matching over 8 bases. The CDR3 consists of 19 residues. Per germline, CDR1 MNHNS and CDR2 SASEGT. After removal of 3 bases from V and 3 bases from J, the junction contained 18 bases not matched to a gene. CDR3 in amino acids: CASSDKFVPSGWGEETQYF. The CDR3 bases are TGTGCCAGCAGTGATAAATTCGTCCCTAGCGGGTGGGGTGAAGAGACCCAGTACTTC.

The chain uses TRBV7-9 and TRBJ1-6; possible D gene TRBD1, 6 bases. CDR1 SEHNR and CDR2 FQNEAQ come from the germline V gene (reference sequence). The V gene lost 5 bases and the J gene lost 10 bases, with 15 bases spanning the gap. This CDR3 is built from 14 residues. CDR3 DNA: TGTGCCAGCAGCGGAACAGGGTTTGAGTCACCCCTCCACTTT. This sequence encodes CASSGTGFESPLHF.

V is TRBV2 and J is TRBJ1-1; D gene ambiguous. The V gene lost 7 bases and the J gene lost 0 bases, with 9 bases spanning the gap. The CDR3 runs to 13 residues. Germline values: CDR1 SNHLY, CDR2 FYNNEI. CDR3 region: CASKSLMNTEAFF. The DNA of the CDR3 is TGTGCCAGCAAAAGCCTCATGAACACTGAAGCTTTCTTT.